This T cell receptor (beta chain) was profiled in a study of cytomegalovirus exposure and HLA in healthy donors. Study-level findings and limits: Later analysis identified a missense DCLRE1C variant that was linked to TCR beta V- and J-gene trimming. In a later analysis, at a false discovery rate of 0.05, roughly 16,000 TCR beta sequences matched HLA alleles.

Primers for the PCR totalled 60 Vbeta and 13 Jbeta. Profiling relied on immunoSEQ multiplex PCR, and the TCRdb table lists in-frame clones only, not all of them. The sample holds fewer than 250,000 clones, around nine tenths seen once. Details on this clone: Its antigen remains unidentified.

The sequenced sample consisted of PBMCs. This clonotype originated in a woman under 30 in good health and CMV-seronegative.

This CDR3 reads CASSLPEGTGRRDTEAFF. The CDR3 coding sequence is TGTGCCAGCAGCCTCCCGGAGGGGACAGGAAGGAGGGACACTGAAGCTTTCTTT. This rearrangement joins TRBV5-4 to TRBJ1-1; 8 bases fit TRBD1. Per germline, CDR1 SGHNT and CDR2 YYREEE (reference sequence). Losses at the gene ends were 4 bases for V and 3 bases for J; bases not matched to a gene: 17. The CDR3 is 18 amino acids.